This is a list of T cell receptor beta chains from one sample in a study of preoperative IRX-2 immunotherapy in early breast cancer. Libraries were prepared by immunoSEQ multiplex PCR; TCRdb keeps only in-frame clonotypes and omits some of them. The data hold fewer than 3,500 clones, with around 80% observed a single time. Material: tumor tissue, obtained after IRX-2 immunotherapy. All receptors derive from a human donor with breast cancer. Both conserved end residues are part of each CDR3. A D gene is named only where the DNA matches it firmly.

V,D,CDR3
TRBV29-1,.,CSVRDSHEGYTF
TRBV11-3,TRBD1,CASSLDRSRSASLGYTF
TRBV29-1,TRBD1,CSVGGTGDTDTQYF
TRBV30,.,CAWSVEALRGYTF
TRBV7-7,TRBD2,CASSLYSGFTDTQYF
TRBV7-7,.,CASSLARTYSYGYTF
TRBV23-1,TRBD1,CASSKGQSYEQYF
TRBV11-3,TRBD2,CASSEPPGLRGEQYF
TRBV29-1,.,CSVEALVRTEAYGYTF
TRBV7-6,.,CASSLGGRTDTQYF
TRBV30,.,CAAGHLRNEQFF
TRBV10-3,.,CAISEGEGLVNTEAFF
TRBV19,TRBD2,CASSREGPRDTQYF
TRBV7-1,.,CASSSNSGTEAFF
TRBV28,.,CASSFFLSGHGSFMNTEAFF
TRBV6-8,TRBD1,CASKTGTGSAGSPLHF
TRBV6-8,TRBD1,CASLPFGTGQRRTEAFF
TRBV28,.,CASSLLALWDTQYF
TRBV7-5,.,CASSFRTGGPSTDTQYF
TRBV6-8,.,CASSLNRNYEQYF
TRBV11-3,TRBD1,CASSAMTGRNQPQHF
TRBV28,.,CASSPLNGRQPQHF
TRBV28,.,CASSLSGHEQFF
TRBV5-1,TRBD2,CASSLNGLAVETQYF
TRBV6-1,TRBD2,CASSEESGSLTGELFF
TRBV28,.,CASSLWESSNEKLFF
TRBV25-1,.,CASSPYRTNTEAFF
TRBV28,TRBD1,CASRRDRQNSPLHF
TRBV15,TRBD1,CATRNDRVRISGNTIYF
TRBV11-1,TRBD2,CASSETSVAGLIGETQYF
TRBV19,TRBD1,CASSIGSTGAEQFF